The rows below give T cell receptor beta chains drawn from one sample of a study of blood T cell repertoires in COVID-19. Repertoires were generated with immunoSEQ multiplex PCR, while TCRdb's copy carries only in-frame clones and drops some. The sample holds roughly 400,000 clones, roughly 88% seen once. Sequencing was done on a sample of PBMCs or T cells enriched from blood (not recorded which). Receptor source: a middle-aged woman with acute COVID-19. The CDR3 runs from the conserved cysteine through the conserved F or W. Fields, in order: V gene, D gene, clone size, J gene, CDR3 DNA, CDR3 protein. A D gene is named only where the DNA matches it firmly. Rows give clone size only sometimes, using once, few, many, or a class for an expanded clone.

TRBV2	NA	NA	TRBJ1-1	TGTGCCAGCAGTGTAACGGGGGGAAACACTGAAGCTTTCTTT	CASSVTGGNTEAFF
TRBV7-9	TRBD1	NA	TRBJ1-2	TGTGCCAGCAGCTTAGATGGGCAGGGGGCGCGTGGCTACACCTTC	CASSLDGQGARGYTF
TRBV3-1/TRBV3-2	TRBD2	NA	TRBJ2-1	TGTGCCAGCAGCCGACGGACTAGCGGGGGAGAGCAGTTCTTC	CASSRRTSGGEQFF
TRBV11-2	TRBD2	NA	TRBJ2-3	TGTGCCAGCAGCTCGGGGGGGCCCGCAGATACGCAGTATTTT	CASSSGGPADTQYF
TRBV7-2	TRBD1	once	TRBJ2-7	TGTGCCAGCAGCTCACACAGGGGATTGGTTCTCTACGAGCAGTACTTC	CASSSHRGLVLYEQYF
TRBV2	TRBD1	once	TRBJ1-5	TGTGCCAGCAGCGTGGACAGGGAGGGCAATCAGCCCCAGCATTTT	CASSVDREGNQPQHF
TRBV27	TRBD2	NA	TRBJ2-7	TGTGCCAGCAGTCCCGGACTAGTTTACGAGCAGTACTTC	CASSPGLVYEQYF
TRBV11-2	TRBD1	NA	TRBJ1-5	TGTGCCAGCTCGCGGGGCAGGGGGCAGGATCAGCCCCAGCATTTT	CASSRGRGQDQPQHF
TRBV5-1	TRBD1	NA	TRBJ1-6	TGCGCCAGCAGCTTGGACAGGGGTCAGGATTCACCCCTCCACTTT	CASSLDRGQDSPLHF
TRBV15	TRBD1	few	TRBJ1-1	TGTGCCACCAGCAGGGGACAGGGCGGGGACACTGAAGCTTTCTTT	CATSRGQGGDTEAFF
TRBV6-6	TRBD1	NA	TRBJ1-1	TGTGCCAGCAAAGAATCAACAGGGGGCACTGAAGCTTTCTTT	CASKESTGGTEAFF
TRBV2	NA	once	TRBJ2-3	TGTGCCAGCAGTGATGGGCGTAGGAGCACAGATACGCAGTATTTT	CASSDGRRSTDTQYF
TRBV5-1	NA	NA	TRBJ2-7	TGCGCCAGCAGCTTGGCGACACTCCCGACCTACGAGCAGTACTTC	CASSLATLPTYEQYF
TRBV19	TRBD1	NA	TRBJ1-1	TGTGCCAGTAGGGCAGAATCGGGACAGAAAGCTTTCTTT	CASRAESGQKAFF
TRBV6-5	NA	NA	TRBJ1-6	TGTGCCAGCAGTTACTCCGGGACACAAAATTCACCCCTCCACTTT	CASSYSGTQNSPLHF
TRBV10-2	NA	NA	TRBJ1-2	TGCGCCAGCAGTGAGTCAGGGGGCTATGGCTACACCTTC	CASSESGGYGYTF
TRBV19	NA	NA	TRBJ1-4	TGTGCCAGTAGTATAATGCAGGGTACTGAAAAACTGTTTTTT	CASSIMQGTEKLFF
TRBV9	NA	NA	TRBJ2-1	TGTGCCAGCAGCGTACGGGGGACTCCATATGGCGATGAGCAGTTCTTC	CASSVRGTPYGDEQFF